These 13 T cell receptor beta chains were all obtained from the same sample, sequenced in a study of beta chain features in type 1 diabetes. The investigators reverse transcribed all of the isolated RNA, so they sequenced expressed TCRB transcripts. TCRdb's table, derived via immunoSEQ multiplex PCR, lists solely in-frame clones and lacks some. The table records around 340,000 clones, roughly a fifth of them present only once. The sequenced material came from naive CD4+ T cells from blood. These receptor sequences come from a woman between 18 and 29 years old in good health.

The table lists this clone with a few counts. The chain joins TRBV30 to TRBJ2-7; TRBD1 aligns across 9 bases. Germline V gives CDR1 GTSNPN, CDR2 SVGIG (reference sequence). This CDR3 region has 15 residues. The V segment lost 2 bases and the J segment 2 bases; nucleotides outside the gene matches: 7. CDR3 nucleotides: TGTGCCTGGAGTACACCCGGGACAGGGACCTACGAGCAGTACTTC. It translates to CAWSTPGTGTYEQYF.

The V call is TRBV27, the J call TRBJ2-3; 7 bases line up with TRBD2. J lost 1 base, V lost 3 bases, and 7 bases had no gene match. In germline, CDR1 is MNHEY, CDR2 SMNVEV (reference sequence). This CDR3 has 16 amino acids. Here the CDR3 DNA reads TGTGCCAGCAGTTTCAGGGCGGGAGTGGGCACAGATACGCAGTATTTT. It specifies CASSFRAGVGTDTQYF.

J is TRBJ2-5 and V is TRBV9; 7 bases agree with TRBD2. The CDR3 runs to 13 residues. Germline loops: CDR1 SGDLS, CDR2 YYNGEE. V lost 0 bases, J lost 4 bases, and 0 bases stayed unmatched. The CDR3 DNA follows: TGTGCCAGCAGCGTAGGGGAGGGAGAGACCCAGTACTTC. It is translated as CASSVGEGETQYF.

The table lists this clone with a few counts. The J gene is TRBJ2-5, the V gene TRBV5-1, with a tentative D call TRBD2 (5 bases). Per germline, CDR1 SGHRS and CDR2 YFSETQ. This CDR3 is 15 amino acids long. V was clipped by 6 bases and J by 5 bases, with 20 bases between them. The chain's CDR3 is CASTKARDPGETQYF. Written as DNA, the CDR3 is TGCGCCAGCACCAAGGCCCGGGATCCTGGGGAGACCCAGTACTTC.

A few counts support this clone. The gene calls are TRBV29-1 and TRBJ1-1; D uncertain. V was shortened by 4 bases and J by 0 bases, with 12 bases between the two germline ends. The V gene's germline CDR1 is SQVTM and CDR2 ANQGSEA. This CDR3 spans 14 amino acids. CDR3 residues: CSVGRRAMNTEAFF. The CDR3 DNA sequence: TGCAGCGTTGGACGGCGGGCGATGAACACTGAAGCTTTCTTT.

This clone has a handful of counts. The chain uses TRBV4-1 and TRBJ1-1; maybe TRBD1 (6 bases). V was cut by 4 bases and J by 9 bases, with 21 bases left in between. Per germline, CDR1 MGHRA and CDR2 YSYEKL. The CDR3 is 15 amino acids. CDR3 region: CASSLHLGAGAKAFF. CDR3 coding DNA: TGCGCCAGCAGCCTTCATCTTGGCGCAGGGGCTAAAGCTTTCTTT.

The chain carries TRBV18 and TRBJ2-1, with a possible D match to TRBD2 (6 bases). Germline V gene lookup returns CDR1 KGHSH and CDR2 LQKENI. V was trimmed by 2 bases and J by 5 bases, leaving 16 bases between them. This CDR3 comprises 16 residues. The CDR3, as DNA: TGTGCCAGCTCACCATTTCGGGACTCGACAAACAATGAGCAGTTCTTC. Its translation is CASSPFRDSTNNEQFF.

V gene TRBV5-1 combines with J gene TRBJ1-3; D is undetermined. Germline loops: CDR1 SGHRS, CDR2 YFSETQ. The CDR3 contains 15 residues. Trimming left V 4 bases short and J 2 bases short, with 13 bases between. The CDR3 protein is CASSLWSGAGNTIYF. CDR3 DNA sequence: TGCGCCAGCAGCCTTTGGTCCGGGGCTGGAAACACCATATATTTT.

This clone appeared a few times. The chain carries TRBV7-9 and TRBJ1-5; 9 bases match TRBD1. Trimming at V came to 4 bases and at J to 4 bases, leaving 5 bases not matched to a gene. CDR1 SEHNR and CDR2 FQNEAQ come from the germline V gene (reference sequence). CDR3 length equals 15 residues. In DNA, the CDR3 is TGTGCCAGCAGCTCCGGACAGGGGAAAAATCAGCCCCAGCATTTT. Translation: CASSSGQGKNQPQHF.

The sample holds a few counts of this clone. The chain has TRBV29-1 and TRBJ1-2, with D perhaps TRBD1 (6 bases). Per the germline V gene, CDR1 is SQVTM and CDR2 is ANQGSEA. The CDR3 runs 14 residues. V lost 5 bases and J 8 bases, leaving 21 bases between the germline ends. For the CDR3, the DNA is TGCAGCGTTCTCGGATCAGGCGGGGGGGGCGGCTACACCTTC. This encodes CSVLGSGGGGGYTF.

This sequence joins TRBV30 and TRBJ2-7; 9 bases line up with TRBD1. Germline values: CDR1 GTSNPN, CDR2 SVGIG (reference sequence). The trim removed 6 bases at V and 4 bases at J, leaving 13 bases unmatched. The CDR3 loop spans 15 amino acids. The CDR3 region is CACARRGQGRYEQYF. CDR3 nucleotides: TGTGCCTGCGCCCGCAGGGGACAGGGCCGTTACGAGCAGTACTTC.

This chain connects TRBV30 to TRBJ2-1, with 7 bases matching TRBD2. The CDR3 covers 13 residues. Germline V CDR1 and CDR2: GTSNPN, SVGIG (reference sequence). Trimming took 4 bases from V and 8 from J; bases not matched to a gene: 8. The CDR3 sequence: CAWKFAGVDEQFF. The CDR3 coding sequence is TGTGCCTGGAAGTTTGCGGGAGTGGATGAGCAGTTCTTC. Full variable domain (remainder filled in from reference TRBV30 and TRBJ2-1): SQTIHQWPATLVQPVGSPLSLECTVEGTSNPNLYWYRQAAGRGLQLLFYSVGIGQISSEVPQNLSASRPQDRQFILSSKKLLLSDSGFYLCAWKFAGVDEQFFGPGTRLTVL.

This clone showed up just a few times. The chain couples TRBV6-5 to TRBJ1-2; D might be TRBD1 (5 bases). The germline V gene has CDR1 MNHEY and CDR2 SVGAGI. Trimming removed 2 bases from V and 2 bases from J, with 12 bases in between. The CDR3 runs 15 residues. This CDR3 reads CASSYGGALNYGYTF. As DNA, the CDR3 is TGTGCCAGCAGTTACGGTGGGGCTTTAAACTATGGCTACACCTTC.